This T cell receptor (beta chain) was recorded in a study of radiation and T cells in renal cell carcinoma. Sequencing used immunoSEQ multiplex PCR; TCRdb keeps in-frame clones, though not all of them. There are 100,000 to 150,000 clones in the sample; 70% to 90% occur only once, and 5.5% to 6.5% lies in the top ten. Indicated time point: blood 2 weeks post-SBRT. Treatment denoted: 15 Gy SBRT to primary tumor, nephrectomy 4 weeks later. After SBRT, blood was collected at 2 and 4 weeks, plus baseline. Per germline, CDR1 LNHDA and CDR2 SQIVND (reference sequence). Deletions cut 7 bases from V and 9 bases from J, with 16 bases between. CDR3 length: 13 amino acids.

Sequences were derived from blood, sampled from a patient whose treatment included radiotherapy and nephrectomy. The chain has TRBV19 and TRBJ1-5; D gene unclear. The receptor was derived from a woman between 65 and 79 years old with renal cell carcinoma. The CDR3 DNA sequence: TGTGCCAGTATGCCTAGAGCAGGCGGGCCCCAGCATTTT. It is translated as CASMPRAGGPQHF.